This TCR beta chain was documented in a study of a mutant IDH1 vaccine in newly diagnosed glioma. Only in-frame clones appear in the TCRdb table, and some are missing; sequencing was by immunoSEQ multiplex PCR. In the table there are under 150,000 clones, 80% of which are singletons. The CDR3 spans 15 residues. Trimming pared 3 bases from V and 1 base from J, leaving 11 bases between. CDR1 LNHDA and CDR2 SQIVND come from the germline V gene (reference sequence). Time point here: week 11, during vaccination. Each vaccine dose was 300 ug of mutant IDH1 20-mer peptide, with topical imiquimod. Remarks on this clone: Its antigen is not identified.

The chain has TRBV19 and TRBJ2-3; the D is unclear. The starting material was PBMCs, obtained from a glioma patient whose treatment included an IDH1 peptide vaccine. The clonotype originates from a man aged 40-50 years with glioma. The CDR3 DNA is TGTGCCAGTAGTATCCCCTCTTGGGGCACAGATACGCAGTATTTT. Translation gives CASSIPSWGTDTQYF.